The 5 T cell receptor beta chains in this list originate from one sample, sequenced in a study of blood T cell repertoires in COVID-19 (dated by TCRdb to 2020 to 2022). The library was produced with the immunoSEQ multiplex PCR assay. Not all clones reach the TCRdb copy of this immuneACCESS table, which keeps in-frame sequences only. Checked studies attribute under half of the gap to unresolved V genes and leave the rest unexplained. This sample is represented by approximately 290,000 clones; about 85% of them were singletons. Around 1% of the sample lies in the top ten. Sequencing was carried out using peripheral blood. All receptors come from a human donor with COVID-19, enrolled during active disease. The donor label of this sample is uncertain.

This chain links TRBV5-6 with TRBJ2-1, with D possibly matching TRBD2 (6 bases). The CDR3 runs to 14 residues. Per germline, CDR1 SGHDT and CDR2 YYEEEE. Trimming stripped 6 bases from V and 7 bases from J, with 17 bases between. The CDR3 loop is CASIWRGGDNEQFF. DNA of the CDR3: TGTGCCAGCATTTGGCGGGGCGGGGATAATGAGCAGTTCTTC.

The chain has TRBV3-1 (or the pseudogene TRBV3-2) and TRBJ2-1; 7 positions match TRBD2. J gave up 13 bases and V 2 bases, and 8 bases lay outside the gene matches. CDR3 size: 13 residues. Germline loops: CDR1 LGHDT, CDR2 YNNKEL (reference sequence). DNA for the CDR3: TGTGCCAGCAGCCAATACGCAGCGGGAACACAGTTCTTC. It translates to CASSQYAAGTQFF.

The rearrangement joins TRBV5-1 to TRBJ2-7; 8 bases line up with TRBD1. The CDR3 is 14 residues long. Germline V gives CDR1 SGHRS, CDR2 YFSETQ. V was pared by 0 bases and J by 6 bases, with 5 bases of the junction left unmatched. As DNA, the CDR3 is TGCGCCAGCAGCTTGGCTTACACAGGGGGCGAGCAGTACTTC. Protein product: CASSLAYTGGEQYF. Complete variable domain (other parts from reference TRBV5-1 and TRBJ2-7): KAGVTQTPRYLIKTRGQQVTLSCSPISGHRSVSWYQQTPGQGLQFLFEYFSETQRNKGNFPGRFSGRQFSNSRSEMNVSTLELGDSALYLCASSLAYTGGEQYFGPGTRLTVT.

This chain connects TRBV27 to TRBJ2-3, with D perhaps matching TRBD1 (5 bases). The CDR3 runs 16 residues. The germline V gene has CDR1 MNHEY and CDR2 SMNVEV (reference sequence). Trimming removed 5 bases at V and 5 bases at J, with 20 bases between. CDR3 DNA: TGTGCCAGCAGTCCCCTGACAGACTTTTGGGGAGATACGCAGTATTTT. Protein: CASSPLTDFWGDTQYF.

The chain employs TRBV7-9 and TRBJ1-1, with D unresolved. V was cut by 4 bases and J by 2 bases, with 14 bases left in between. CDR3 length: 15 amino acids. Germline V gene data show CDR1 as SEHNR and CDR2 as FQNEAQ (reference sequence). The DNA of the CDR3 is TGTGCCAGCAGCTCCCGTTCCGGGTTTAACACTGAAGCTTTCTTT. This codes for CASSSRSGFNTEAFF.